Below are 20 T cell receptor beta chains sequenced from a single sample in a study of blood T cell repertoires in COVID-19. Assay used: immunoSEQ multiplex PCR; TCRdb lists only in-frame clones, some missing. Here the sample spans 150,000 to 200,000 clones, approximately 91% being singletons. Sequenced input: peripheral blood. The receptors derive from a man aged 18 to 29 with acute or convalescent COVID-19.

In this sample, this clone turned up once. This sequence joins TRBV6-5 and TRBJ1-3; a weak D match, TRBD1 (5 bases). Trimming took 6 bases from V and 0 from J, leaving 12 bases between them. Germline V lookup: CDR1 MNHEY, CDR2 SVGAGI. This CDR3 comprises 15 residues. CDR3 loop: CASRTGTSSGNTIYF. The DNA for the CDR3 is TGTGCCAGCAGAACAGGTACAAGCTCTGGAAACACCATATATTTT.

The J gene is TRBJ2-3, the V gene TRBV5-1, with 10 bases aligning to TRBD1. The CDR3 totals 15 residues. CDR1 SGHRS and CDR2 YFSETQ come from the germline V gene. V lost 4 bases and J lost 2; bases outside the gene matches: 4. CDR3 residues: CASSPGTGVTDTQYF. CDR3 nucleotides: TGCGCCAGCAGCCCCGGGACAGGGGTCACAGATACGCAGTATTTT.

The chain joins TRBV3-1 (or the pseudogene TRBV3-2) to TRBJ1-1, with 8 bases lining up with TRBD1. The CDR3 has 12 residues. The ends lost 2 bases at V and 10 bases at J; junction bases unmatched: 3. Germline-derived CDR1 and CDR2 are LGHDT and YNNKEL (reference sequence). CDR3 amino acids: CASSQPGTGAFF. The CDR3 DNA reads as TGTGCCAGCAGCCAACCAGGGACAGGAGCTTTCTTT.

The chain carries TRBV9 and TRBJ1-1, with a possible D match to TRBD1 (5 bases). The V gene's germline CDR1 is SGDLS and CDR2 YYNGEE. The CDR3 extends over 16 amino acids. V was shortened by 0 bases and J by 0 bases, with 12 bases between the two germline ends. The CDR3 coding sequence is TGTGCCAGCAGCGTAGGTTCAGGGTCAATGAACACTGAAGCTTTCTTT. Translating it yields CASSVGSGSMNTEAFF.

This clone came up once. V usage is TRBV6-6 and J usage is TRBJ1-3, with a weak D call TRBD1 (5 bases). This CDR3 is built from 14 residues. Looked up from germline, CDR1 is MNHNY and CDR2 is SVGAGI (reference sequence). The V gene lost 4 bases and the J gene lost 3 bases, with 10 bases spanning the gap. The CDR3 coding sequence is TGTGCCAGCAGTTTTGGGGGGGGTGGAAACACCATATATTTT. This sequence encodes CASSFGGGGNTIYF.

This clone was counted a single time. For the CDR3, the DNA is TGTGCCAGCAGCCAAGGAGTTGGTGGCTACACCTTC. It translates to CASSQGVGGYTF. The chain combines TRBV3-1 (or the pseudogene TRBV3-2) with TRBJ1-2; no clear D gene. The CDR3 runs 12 residues. V was clipped by 1 base and J by 7 bases, with 7 bases between them. The germline CDR1 and CDR2 sequences are LGHDT and YNNKEL (reference sequence).

CDR3 region: CASSLGPGFYNEQFF. The CDR3 nucleotides are TGTGCCAGCAGCTTAGGGCCGGGGTTCTACAATGAGCAGTTCTTC. The V call is TRBV7-2, the J call TRBJ2-1; D may be TRBD2 (5 bases). Germline CDR1 and CDR2: SGHTA and FQGNSA. Trimming removed 1 base from V and 3 bases from J, with 10 bases in between. The CDR3 consists of 15 residues.

The gene calls are TRBV5-5 and TRBJ2-7; TRBD1 agrees at 7 bases. V gave up 2 bases and J gave up 2 bases; unmatched junction bases: 1. Germline loops: CDR1 SGHKS, CDR2 YYEKEE (reference sequence). This CDR3 comprises 13 residues. The CDR3 DNA follows: TGTGCCAGCAGCTTAACAGGGGCCTACGAGCAGTACTTC. Its translation is CASSLTGAYEQYF.

The chain employs TRBV24-1 and TRBJ1-2; 7 bases align to TRBD1. The length of the CDR3 is 15 residues. V shed 1 base, J shed 4 bases, and the junction held 5 bases outside the gene matches. Germline V gene data show CDR1 as KGHDR and CDR2 as SFDVKD. The CDR3 is CATSDFQGGFYGYTF. The CDR3 nucleotides are TGTGCCACCAGTGATTTCCAGGGGGGATTCTATGGCTACACCTTC.

This clone was found a few times. The chain uses TRBV19 and TRBJ1-1; D is undetermined. V lost 3 bases and J 3 bases, leaving 14 bases between the germline ends. CDR1 LNHDA and CDR2 SQIVND come from the germline V gene (reference sequence). The CDR3 spans 15 residues. The CDR3, as DNA: TGTGCCAGTAGTATGGGAGTCGGTCGCGACACTGAAGCTTTCTTT. Translation: CASSMGVGRDTEAFF.

The V and J genes are TRBV30 and TRBJ1-2, with 9 bases fitting TRBD1. This CDR3 spans 14 amino acids. The germline V gene encodes CDR1 GTSNPN and CDR2 SVGIG (reference sequence). Trimming took 3 bases from V and 4 from J; bases not matched to a gene: 6. The CDR3 bases are TGTGCCTGGAGCTCGGACAGGGGACGCTATGGCTACACCTTC. Its translation: CAWSSDRGRYGYTF.

In regard to this clone: Additional DNA sequences in this sample encode the identical CDR3. This sequence joins TRBV27 and TRBJ1-2, with a possible D match to TRBD1 (5 bases). CDR1 MNHEY and CDR2 SMNVEV come from the germline V gene (reference sequence). The CDR3 sequence is 12 residues long. V lost 5 bases, J lost 4 bases, and 8 bases lay in between. The CDR3 loop is CASSLQGYGYTF. In DNA, the CDR3 is TGTGCCAGCAGTCTGCAGGGCTATGGCTACACCTTC.

V is TRBV5-1 and J is TRBJ1-1; D gene uncertain. CDR1 is SGHRS, CDR2 YFSETQ, per germline. The V end lost 4 bases, the J end lost 3 bases, and 13 bases lay between the germline ends. This CDR3 comprises 14 residues. Here the CDR3 reads CASSPDGRDTEAFF. The CDR3 coding sequence is TGCGCCAGCAGCCCGGACGGGCGGGACACTGAAGCTTTCTTT.

This chain uses TRBV7-2 with TRBJ2-1, with 11 positions matching TRBD2. The V and J ends lost 1 base and 8 bases, in that order; junction bases with no gene match: 4. CDR1 and CDR2 (germline): SGHTA, FQGNSA. The CDR3 is 15 residues long. The CDR3 loop is CASSLEGTSGYEQFF. CDR3 DNA: TGTGCCAGCAGCTTAGAAGGGACTAGCGGCTATGAGCAGTTCTTC.

The rearrangement links TRBV7-2 to TRBJ2-7, with 7 bases identical to TRBD1. This CDR3 is 14 amino acids long. The trim removed 3 bases at V and 0 bases at J, leaving 2 bases unmatched. In germline, CDR1 is SGHTA, CDR2 FQGNSA. The CDR3 coding sequence is TGTGCCAGCAGCTTCGACAGGGACTCCTACGAGCAGTACTTC. It codes for CASSFDRDSYEQYF.

This clone was observed once. V usage is TRBV5-6 and J usage is TRBJ2-7; TRBD1 agrees at 8 bases. This CDR3 has 13 amino acids. V trimming: 3 bases; J trimming: 4 bases; junction bases outside the gene matches: 3. The germline V gene encodes CDR1 SGHDT and CDR2 YYEEEE. This CDR3 is CASSSRDRYEQYF. Written as DNA, the CDR3 is TGTGCCAGCAGCTCCAGGGACAGGTACGAGCAGTACTTC.

The chain carries TRBV9 and TRBJ2-1, with 11 bases that match TRBD2. The junction had 2 bases not matched to a gene; V was cut back by 0 bases and J by 3 bases. The CDR3 is made up of 16 amino acids. CDR1 is SGDLS and CDR2 is YYNGEE in the germline V gene. CDR3 sequence: CASSVALAGDYNEQFF. DNA for the CDR3: TGTGCCAGCAGCGTAGCACTAGCGGGGGACTACAATGAGCAGTTCTTC.

The chain employs TRBV13 and TRBJ2-1; 11 bases fit TRBD2. CDR3 length equals 16 residues. V was clipped by 1 base and J by 4 bases; unmatched bases: 3. Germline CDR1 is PRHDT and CDR2 is FYEKMQ (reference sequence). CDR3 in amino acids: CASSLDLAGGYNEQFF. The CDR3 region has the DNA TGTGCCAGCAGCTTAGACTTAGCGGGAGGGTACAATGAGCAGTTCTTC.

The rearrangement uses TRBV5-1 and TRBJ2-1, with D uncertain. Germline V CDR1 and CDR2: SGHRS, YFSETQ. Trimming took off 0 bases at V and 13 bases at J, with 8 bases between the two ends. This CDR3 region has 11 residues. The CDR3 loop reads CASSLEREQFF. CDR3 DNA: TGCGCCAGCAGCTTGGAGAGAGAACAGTTCTTC.

The rearrangement uses TRBV3-1 (or the pseudogene TRBV3-2) and TRBJ2-1, with a tentative D call TRBD2 (6 bases). Germline CDR1 and CDR2: LGHDT and YNNKEL (reference sequence). Deletions cut 3 bases from V and 8 bases from J, with 17 bases between. The CDR3 consists of 15 residues. CDR3 sequence: CASSQVPGREDEQFF. The CDR3 nucleotides are TGTGCCAGCAGCCAGGTACCGGGAAGGGAGGATGAGCAGTTCTTC.